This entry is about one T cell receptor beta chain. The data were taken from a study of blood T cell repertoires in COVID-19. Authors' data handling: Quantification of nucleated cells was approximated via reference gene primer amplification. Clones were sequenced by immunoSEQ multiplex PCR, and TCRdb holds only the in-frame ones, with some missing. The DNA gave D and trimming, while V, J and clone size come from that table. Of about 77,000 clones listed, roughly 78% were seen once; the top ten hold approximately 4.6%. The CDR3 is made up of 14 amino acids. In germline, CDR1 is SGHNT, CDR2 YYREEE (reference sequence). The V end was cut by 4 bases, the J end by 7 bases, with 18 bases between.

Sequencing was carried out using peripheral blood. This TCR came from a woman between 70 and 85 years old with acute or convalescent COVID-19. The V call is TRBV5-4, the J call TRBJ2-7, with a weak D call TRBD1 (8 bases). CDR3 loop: CASSREQGGSEQYF. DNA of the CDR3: TGTGCCAGCAGCCGTGAACAGGGGGGGAGTGAGCAGTACTTC.